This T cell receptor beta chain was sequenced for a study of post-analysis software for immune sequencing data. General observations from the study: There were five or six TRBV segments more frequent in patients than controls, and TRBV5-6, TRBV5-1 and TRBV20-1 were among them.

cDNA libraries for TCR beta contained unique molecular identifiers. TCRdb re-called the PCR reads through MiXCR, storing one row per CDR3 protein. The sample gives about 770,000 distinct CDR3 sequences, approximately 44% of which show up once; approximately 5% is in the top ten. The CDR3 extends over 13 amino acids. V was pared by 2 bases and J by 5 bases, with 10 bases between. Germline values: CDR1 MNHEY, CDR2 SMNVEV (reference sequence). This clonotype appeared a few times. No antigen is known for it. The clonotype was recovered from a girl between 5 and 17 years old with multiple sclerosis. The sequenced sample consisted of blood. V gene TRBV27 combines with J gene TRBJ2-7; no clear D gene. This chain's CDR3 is CASSLGPDDEQYF. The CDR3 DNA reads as TGTGCCAGCAGTTTAGGACCGGACGACGAGCAGTACTTC.